This T cell receptor beta chain was identified in a study of blood T cell repertoires in COVID-19. This CDR3 is 17 amino acids long. Germline V gene sequence: CDR1 LNHDA, CDR2 SQIVND (reference sequence). The V and J ends lost 0 bases and 2 bases respectively, with 15 bases between them. In the original analysis: The assay estimated nucleated cells by amplifying reference gene primers. Method: immunoSEQ multiplex PCR; TCRdb's copy keeps in-frame clones and lacks some. Clone size and the V and J calls come from that table; the DNA yielded D and trimming. This sample has 300,000 to 400,000 clones, with roughly 86% found just once. Patients from Seattle were sampled longitudinally, starting during active infection.

The source material was peripheral blood. V is TRBV19 and J is TRBJ2-3; maybe TRBD2 (6 bases). The TCR sequence derives from a man aged 25-40 years with COVID-19, enrolled during active disease. CDR3 in DNA: TGTGCCAGTAGTATAGAAGGAGCGGGTGGATCCACAGATACGCAGTATTTT. Protein product: CASSIEGAGGSTDTQYF.